This T cell receptor beta chain was recovered during a study of blood T cell repertoires in COVID-19. About the study: COVID-19 samples, acute and convalescent, were from the United States, Italy and Spain.

The CDR3 contains 16 residues. The junction had 5 bases not matched to a gene; V was cut back by 4 bases and J by 1 base. Looked up from germline, CDR1 is MDHEN and CDR2 is SYDVKM. Original analysis: How many nucleated cells were present was estimated from reference gene primer amplification. The protocol was immunoSEQ multiplex PCR, while the TCRdb copy is restricted to in-frame clones and leaves out a portion. V and J calls and clone size come straight from that table; D and trimming were deduced from the DNA. The sample lists tens of thousands of clones, around 83% occurring once. The sample consisted of peripheral blood. The TCR comes from a human donor in a cohort sampled during active COVID-19. The gene calls are TRBV28 and TRBJ2-1; 9 bases fit TRBD2. In DNA, the CDR3 is TGTGCCAGCAGTTCTAGCGGGATCTATTCCTACAATGAGCAGTTCTTC. This sequence encodes CASSSSGIYSYNEQFF.